These T cell receptor beta chains were read from a single sample in a study of Graves' ophthalmopathy and Graves' hyperthyroidism. TCRdb re-derived calls from the multiplex PCR reads in MiXCR, one entry per CDR3 protein. Of 300,000 to 400,000 distinct CDR3 sequences listed, 15% to 20% were seen once; the top ten hold 9% to 15%. The specimen was peripheral blood. These receptors were taken from an adult man with Graves' ophthalmopathy. The CDR3 runs from the conserved cysteine through the conserved F or W.

v_call: TRBV5-1; cdr3_aa: CASSLDRAGGGETQYF
v_call: TRBV7-2; cdr3_aa: CASSPNAYGGGYEQYF
v_call: TRBV6-1; cdr3_aa: CASSPGLGYEQYF
v_call: TRBV7-8; cdr3_aa: CASSLAMGQSRETQYF
v_call: TRBV30; cdr3_aa: CAWDLNTGELFF
v_call: TRBV7-3; cdr3_aa: CASSLMIGGTSGMVSYEQYF
v_call: TRBV28; cdr3_aa: CASSLKRGQGSYEQYF
v_call: TRBV5-1; cdr3_aa: CASSPETGNSPLHF
v_call: TRBV19; cdr3_aa: CASTADRGFYGYTF
v_call: TRBV6-5; cdr3_aa: CASSYDVSGFRGYIF
v_call: TRBV2; cdr3_aa: CASSEMTESEAFF
v_call: TRBV6-5; cdr3_aa: CASARQGPHEQYF
v_call: TRBV6-5; cdr3_aa: CASSYVGGTEAFF
v_call: TRBV12-3/TRBV12-4; cdr3_aa: CASSPGTSSAEAFF
v_call: TRBV12-3/TRBV12-4; cdr3_aa: CASSAGQGEQETQYF